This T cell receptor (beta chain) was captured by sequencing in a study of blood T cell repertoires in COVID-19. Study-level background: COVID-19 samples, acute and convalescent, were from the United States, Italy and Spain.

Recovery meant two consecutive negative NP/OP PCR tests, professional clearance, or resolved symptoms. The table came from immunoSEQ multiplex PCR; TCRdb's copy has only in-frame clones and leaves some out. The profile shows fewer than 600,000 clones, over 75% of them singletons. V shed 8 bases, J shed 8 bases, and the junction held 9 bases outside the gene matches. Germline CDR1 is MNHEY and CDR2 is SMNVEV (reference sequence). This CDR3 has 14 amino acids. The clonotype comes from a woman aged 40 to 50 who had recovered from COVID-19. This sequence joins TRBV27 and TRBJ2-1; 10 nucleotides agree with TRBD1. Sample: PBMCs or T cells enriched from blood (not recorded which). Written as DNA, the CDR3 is TGTGCCAGCGGGCATAGGACAGGGGGTGATGAGCAGTTCTTC. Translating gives CASGHRTGGDEQFF.